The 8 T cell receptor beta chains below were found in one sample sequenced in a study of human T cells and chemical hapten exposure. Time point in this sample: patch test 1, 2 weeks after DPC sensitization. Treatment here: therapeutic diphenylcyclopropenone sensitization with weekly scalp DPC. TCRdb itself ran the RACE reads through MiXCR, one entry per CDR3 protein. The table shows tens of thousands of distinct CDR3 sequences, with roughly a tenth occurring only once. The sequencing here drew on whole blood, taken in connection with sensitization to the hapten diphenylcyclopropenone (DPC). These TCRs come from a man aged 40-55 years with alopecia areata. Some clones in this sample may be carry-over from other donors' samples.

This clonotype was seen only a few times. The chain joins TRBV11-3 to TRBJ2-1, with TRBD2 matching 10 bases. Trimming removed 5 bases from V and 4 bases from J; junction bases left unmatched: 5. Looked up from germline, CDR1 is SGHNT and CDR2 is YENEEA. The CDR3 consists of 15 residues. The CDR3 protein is CASSPPTSGYNEQFF. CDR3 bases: TGTGCCAGCAGCCCGCCGACTAGCGGGTACAATGAGCAGTTCTTC.

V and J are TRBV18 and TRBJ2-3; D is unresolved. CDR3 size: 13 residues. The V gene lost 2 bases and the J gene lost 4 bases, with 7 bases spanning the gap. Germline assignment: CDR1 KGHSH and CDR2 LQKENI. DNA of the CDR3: TGTGCCAGCTCACCAGGCGTAGCAGATACGCAGTATTTT. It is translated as CASSPGVADTQYF.

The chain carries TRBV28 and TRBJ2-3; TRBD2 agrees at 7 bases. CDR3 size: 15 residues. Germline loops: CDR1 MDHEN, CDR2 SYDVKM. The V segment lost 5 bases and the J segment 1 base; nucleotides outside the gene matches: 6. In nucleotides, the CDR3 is TGTGCCAGCAGTCCTAGCGGCCCCGGCACAGATACGCAGTATTTT. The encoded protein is CASSPSGPGTDTQYF.

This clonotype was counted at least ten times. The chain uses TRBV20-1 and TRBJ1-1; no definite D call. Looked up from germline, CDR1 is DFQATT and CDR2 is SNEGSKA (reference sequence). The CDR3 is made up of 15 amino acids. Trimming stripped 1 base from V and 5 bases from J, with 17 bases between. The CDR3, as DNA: TGCAGTGCTAGAGCCCCTTTGAAGCAGAAAACTGAAGCTTTCTTT. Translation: CSARAPLKQKTEAFF.

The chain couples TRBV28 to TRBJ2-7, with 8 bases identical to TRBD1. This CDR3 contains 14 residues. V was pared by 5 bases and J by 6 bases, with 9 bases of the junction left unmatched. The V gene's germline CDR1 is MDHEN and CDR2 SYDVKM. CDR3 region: CASSPLETGVEQYF. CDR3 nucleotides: TGTGCCAGCAGTCCTCTCGAGACAGGGGTCGAGCAGTACTTC.

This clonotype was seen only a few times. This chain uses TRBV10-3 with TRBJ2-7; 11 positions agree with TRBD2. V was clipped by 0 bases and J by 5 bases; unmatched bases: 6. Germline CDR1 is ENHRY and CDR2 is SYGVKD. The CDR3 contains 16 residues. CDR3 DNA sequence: TGTGCCATCAGTGAGTCAGTGACTAGCGGGATCCACGAGCAGTACTTC. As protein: CAISESVTSGIHEQYF.

The CDR3 is CASRMDSSYEQYV. For the CDR3, the DNA is TGTGCCAGCAGGATGGACTCGTCCTACGAGCAGTACGTC. This chain uses TRBV7-9 with TRBJ2-7; TRBD2 might be the D (5 bases). The CDR3 sequence is 13 residues long. Per germline, CDR1 SEHNR and CDR2 FQNEAQ (reference sequence). V dropped 6 bases and J dropped 1 base, with 10 bases sitting between them.

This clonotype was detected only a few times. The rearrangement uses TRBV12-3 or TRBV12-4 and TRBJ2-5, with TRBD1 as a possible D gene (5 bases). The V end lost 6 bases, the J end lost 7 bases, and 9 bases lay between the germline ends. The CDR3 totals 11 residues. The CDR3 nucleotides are TGTGCCAGCAGCGCTCAGGGGACCCAGTACTTC. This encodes CASSAQGTQYF.